This T cell receptor beta chain was sequenced for a study of CD8 T cells in Susac syndrome. The authors reverse transcribed about 0.5 to 1 ug RNA with random hexamers. By means of immunoSEQ multiplex PCR, TCR beta CDR3 spanning 54 Vbeta and 13 Jbeta underwent amplification. TCRdb reprocessed the immunoSEQ multiplex PCR reads with MiXCR, giving one entry per CDR3 protein. The data contain some 150,000 distinct CDR3 sequences, around 94% of them singletons. Sequencing of TCR beta covered CD8+ and CD4+ T cells obtained from blood. J was trimmed by 4 bases and V by 0 bases; bases with no gene match: 3. The CDR3 consists of 15 residues. Germline CDR1 reads KGHSH; CDR2 reads LQKENI.

The origin of this receptor is a human donor in good health. This chain joins TRBV18 and TRBJ2-7; 10 positions agree with TRBD1. The sequenced sample was CD4+ T cells from PBMCs. CDR3 region: CASSPPTGGEYEQYF. CDR3 in DNA: TGTGCCAGCTCACCACCGACAGGGGGCGAGTACGAGCAGTACTTC.